This TCR beta chain was captured in a study of blood T cell repertoires in COVID-19. Per the study methods: Quantification of nucleated cells was approximated via reference gene primer amplification. TCRdb keeps only in-frame clones here, not all; method: immunoSEQ multiplex PCR. For V, J and clone size, that table is used; D and trimming come from the DNA. The data hold tens of thousands of clones, with roughly 90% observed a single time. Losses at the gene ends were 1 base for V and 7 bases for J; bases not matched to a gene: 4. Germline V gives CDR1 SGHRS, CDR2 YFSETQ. The CDR3 consists of 14 residues.

The receptor's source is a man in his forties or fifties with active COVID-19. The sample comprised peripheral blood. The rearrangement joins TRBV5-1 to TRBJ2-1, with TRBD2 matching 8 bases. The CDR3 region has the DNA TGCGCCAGCAGCTTGTCTAGCGGGCTAAATGAGCAGTTCTTC. Its protein is CASSLSSGLNEQFF.